This T cell receptor (beta chain) is drawn from a study of OX40 agonist ivuxolimab in advanced cancers. Some background on the complete study: Ivuxolimab, which targeted the costimulatory receptor OX40 (CD134), was an agonistic, fully human IgG2 monoclonal antibody. Intravenous ivuxolimab was administered to patients every 2 weeks at six dose levels: 0.01, 0.1, 0.3, 1.5, 3 and 10 mg/kg. Patients were allowed to have had prior anti-PD-1, anti-PD-L1 or anti-CTLA-4 therapy, and approximately 41% of the dose-escalation patients had previously received checkpoint inhibitors. A male proportion of nearly 85% and a mean age of approximately 60 years, ranging from 23 to 79, were recorded for the dose-escalation cohort. The paper describes the monotherapy dose-escalation part (N of about 54 patients) of the phase I trial of ivuxolimab. Of the roughly 51 patients in dose escalation, about 20 had hepatocellular carcinoma, approximately 15 had melanoma, 9 had renal cell carcinoma and 9 had head and neck cancer. The point of sequencing TCRbeta in the periphery was to test whether ivuxolimab changed TCR sequence diversity and drove clonal T-cell expansion. Partial responses occurred in three dose-escalation patients, of whom one had hepatocellular carcinoma and two had cutaneous melanoma. The study at large found these results: After ivuxolimab, more expanded clones were found on average in CD8+ T cells than in CD4+ T cells. Partial responders in the 0.1-3.0 mg/kg groups had among the lowest normalized peripheral clonal expansion, especially among CD8+ T cells. At doses of 0.1 to 3.0 mg/kg, clonal expansion of both CD4+ and CD8+ T cells in blood was seen between baseline and week 6. Low levels of normalized T-cell clonal expansion were also seen in some patients who did not respond. Which antigens the clonally expanded peripheral T cells were specific for was not determined.

About this clone itself: Its antigen is unknown. Base qualities are not at hand, and no much larger clone is one base apart.

The germline V gene sets CDR1 to SGHDT and CDR2 to YYEEEE. The CDR3 measures 16 amino acids from cysteine to phenylalanine. Only the CDR3 portion is preserved as DNA: 48 bases, with reading frame beginning at the first base. Trimming leaves V shorter by 3 bases and J shorter by 3 bases, with the junction holding 9 bases beyond the gene matches. Patients with a history of autoimmune disease or receiving systemic immunosuppression were excluded from the trial. Peripheral blood for TCR sequencing was drawn from every dose cohort at baseline, at cycle 4 day 1 and at cycle 7 day 1. The samples were drawn from a first-in-human, open-label, multicenter phase I dose-escalation trial of ivuxolimab. Adults with locally advanced or metastatic melanoma, renal cell carcinoma, hepatocellular carcinoma or head and neck squamous cell carcinoma were enrolled in the trial. Before TCR sequencing, CD4+ T cells and CD8+ T cells were sorted from peripheral blood as separate populations.

Genomic DNA was extracted from sorted cells for sequencing of the TCRbeta CDR3 region. TCRbeta CDR3 regions were sequenced using the immunoSEQ Assay. The table comes from immuneACCESS by way of TCRdb, which keeps in-frame sequences with V and J called. Part of the clones is missing from these tables; in studies checked, under half for an unresolved V gene and the rest for unknown reasons. The sample table contains more than 10,000 clones; only one count was recorded for 70% to 85% of them. The ten biggest clones cover around 40% of the sample. The origin of this receptor is an adult with an advanced solid tumor such as melanoma, head and neck, liver or kidney cancer. This receptor chain uses TRBV5-6 and TRBJ1-2, and 9 junctional nucleotides match TRBD1. Here the sequenced sample was CD4+ or CD8+ T cells sorted from blood, taken in a trial of the OX40 agonist ivuxolimab. The sequenced DNA is TGTGCCAGCAGCTCGATGACCGGGACAGGGTACTATGGCTACACCTTC. Its translation is CASSSMTGTGYYGYTF.